The TCR beta chain under discussion was sequenced for a study of T cell changes during pregnancy in multiple sclerosis. The CDR3 has 15 residues. CDR1 and CDR2 from the germline V gene are LNHDA and SQIVND (reference sequence). Trimming took off 8 bases at V and 8 bases at J, with 21 bases between the two ends. Profiling relied on immunoSEQ multiplex PCR, and the TCRdb table lists in-frame clones only, not all of them. Of fewer than 50,000 clones listed, 90% to 95% were seen once; the top ten hold 7.5% to 10%. This receptor was obtained from a female donor with multiple sclerosis, enrolled in a pregnancy study. The specimen comprised CD8+ T cells from peripheral blood mononuclear cells, sampled in the third trimester of pregnancy. The V and J genes are TRBV19 and TRBJ1-4; D is unclear. CDR3 residues: CASRPWTGSGEKLFF. As DNA, the CDR3 is TGTGCCAGTCGGCCTTGGACGGGATCGGGAGAAAAACTGTTTTTT.